Shown below are 12 T cell receptor beta chains from a single sample sequenced in a study of T-cell memory formation after mild COVID-19. One entry per CDR3 protein, called by TCRdb with MiXCR from the 5' RACE reads. The sample consists of more than 110,000 distinct CDR3 sequences, almost 25% of them appearing once. Material: PBMCs or a T cell subset sorted from them (not recorded which). Receptors were obtained from an adult woman who had mild COVID-19 (a few samples of this study predate the infection). Cell type and time point are not known.

This chain links TRBV6-6 with TRBJ1-1; maybe TRBD1 (5 bases). V was pared by 2 bases and J by 5 bases, with 12 bases between. Germline V gene lookup returns CDR1 MNHNY and CDR2 SVGAGI (reference sequence). The CDR3 consists of 14 residues. The CDR3 coding sequence is TGTGCCAGCAGTTACGGGGCAGGGTTGACTGAAGCTTTCTTT. Translated: CASSYGAGLTEAFF.

V and J are TRBV15 and TRBJ2-7, with 8 bases that match TRBD2. V was clipped by 1 base and J by 0 bases; unmatched bases: 2. Germline CDR1 LNHNV, CDR2 YYDKDF (reference sequence). The CDR3 loop spans 15 amino acids. The CDR3 is CATSRGAGASYEQYF. In DNA form, the CDR3 reads TGTGCCACCAGCAGAGGAGCGGGAGCCTCCTACGAGCAGTACTTC.

V and J are TRBV11-2 and TRBJ2-3, with D perhaps matching TRBD2 (5 bases). The V gene lost 5 bases and the J gene lost 9 bases, with 27 bases spanning the gap. The CDR3 loop spans 17 amino acids. The germline V gene has CDR1 SGHAT and CDR2 FQNNGV. This CDR3 reads CASSPPGVYGWEETQYF. Here the CDR3 DNA reads TGTGCCAGCAGCCCCCCCGGGGTTTACGGGTGGGAAGAAACGCAGTATTTT. The full variable domain, completed using reference TRBV11-2 and TRBJ2-3, is EAGVAQSPRYKIIEKRQSVAFWCNPISGHATLYWYQQILGQGPKLLIQFQNNGVVDDSQLPKDRFSAERLKGVDSTLKIQPAKLEDSAVYLCASSPPGVYGWEETQYFGPGTRLTVL.

This sequence joins TRBV6-6 and TRBJ1-3; D not certain. Germline values: CDR1 MNHNY, CDR2 SVGAGI (reference sequence). CDR3 size: 18 residues. V gave up 0 bases and J gave up 3 bases, with 18 bases separating them. The CDR3 sequence: CASSYSNREALFGNTIYF. CDR3 sequence (DNA): TGTGCCAGCAGTTACTCGAATAGGGAGGCGTTGTTTGGAAACACCATATATTTT.

CDR3 nucleotides: TGTGCCAGCAGTTTAGCCCCAGGGAACTATGGCTACACCTTC. It codes for CASSLAPGNYGYTF. This chain links TRBV12-3 or TRBV12-4 with TRBJ1-2; TRBD1 is a possible D gene (5 bases). The CDR3 has 14 residues. V shed 0 bases and J shed 2 bases, with 7 bases lying between them.

V is TRBV9 and J is TRBJ2-3; D gene uncertain. Per the germline V gene, CDR1 is SGDLS and CDR2 is YYNGEE. The CDR3 sequence is 14 residues long. The V end was cut by 4 bases, the J end by 0 bases, with 9 bases between. The DNA of the CDR3 is TGTGCCAGCAGCACAGTCGACAGCACAGATACGCAGTATTTT. Translation: CASSTVDSTDTQYF. Full variable domain (rest looked up from reference TRBV9 and TRBJ2-3): DSGVTQTPKHLITATGQRVTLRCSPRSGDLSVYWYQQSLDQGLQFLIQYYNGEERAKGNILERFSAQQFPDLHSELNLSSLELGDSALYFCASSTVDSTDTQYFGPGTRLTVL.

The chain carries TRBV12-3 or TRBV12-4 and TRBJ1-5; the D is unclear. Trimming stripped 1 base from V and 5 bases from J, with 9 bases between. This CDR3 spans 14 amino acids. CDR3 loop: CASSLGGLYQPQHF. CDR3 DNA sequence: TGTGCCAGCAGTTTAGGGGGTTTATATCAGCCCCAGCATTTT.

This chain connects TRBV5-1 to TRBJ2-1, with D perhaps given as TRBD1 or TRBD2 (5 bases each). V was pared by 0 bases and J by 16 bases, with 11 bases between. CDR3 length equals 11 residues. Germline V gene data show CDR1 as SGHRS and CDR2 as YFSETQ. Written as DNA, the CDR3 is TGCGCCAGCAGCTTGGTGGGGGAGAACTTCTTC. Translating it yields CASSLVGENFF.

In this sample, this clonotype turned up a few times. The chain joins TRBV12-3 or TRBV12-4 to TRBJ2-2; TRBD2 matches 7 bases. V lost 5 bases to trimming and J lost 2 bases; unmatched junction nucleotides: 5. This CDR3 has 15 residues. The CDR3 is CASSPTSVNTGELFF. CDR3 DNA: TGTGCCAGCAGTCCAACTAGCGTCAACACCGGGGAGCTGTTTTTT.

This clonotype appeared a few times. The chain recombines TRBV12-3 or TRBV12-4 with TRBJ1-2, with TRBD1 as a possible D gene (5 bases). Trimming removed 5 bases at V and 6 bases at J, with 13 bases between. The CDR3 extends over 13 amino acids. The CDR3 DNA reads as TGTGCCAGCAGTGGGGGACTAGTCGATGGCTACACCTTC. Protein product: CASSGGLVDGYTF.

This clonotype was observed a handful of times. This chain connects TRBV29-1 to TRBJ2-7, with D unresolved. The germline CDR1 and CDR2 sequences are SQVTM and ANQGSEA. Trimming removed 5 bases at V and 3 bases at J, with 8 bases between. The CDR3 is 11 residues long. CDR3 bases: TGCAGCGTTTCGGACCGCTACGAGCAGTACTTC. The encoded protein is CSVSDRYEQYF.

V usage is TRBV7-9 and J usage is TRBJ2-5; the D gene is possibly TRBD2 (5 bases). V was pared by 5 bases and J by 0 bases, with 7 bases between. The CDR3 is 13 residues long. The germline gives CDR1 SEHNR, CDR2 FQNEAQ (reference sequence). CDR3 loop: CASSRGYQETQYF. CDR3 nucleotide sequence: TGTGCCAGCAGCCGGGGTTACCAAGAGACCCAGTACTTC.